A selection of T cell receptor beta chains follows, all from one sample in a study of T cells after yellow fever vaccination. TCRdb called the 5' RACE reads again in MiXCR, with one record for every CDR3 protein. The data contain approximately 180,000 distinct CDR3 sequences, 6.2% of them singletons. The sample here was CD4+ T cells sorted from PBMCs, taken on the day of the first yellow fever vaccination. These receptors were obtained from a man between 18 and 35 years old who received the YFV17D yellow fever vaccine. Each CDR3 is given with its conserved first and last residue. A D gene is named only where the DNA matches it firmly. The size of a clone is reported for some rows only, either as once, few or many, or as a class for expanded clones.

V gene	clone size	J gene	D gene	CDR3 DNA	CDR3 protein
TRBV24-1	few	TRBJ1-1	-	TGTGCCACCAGGGGTACAAACACTGAAGCTTTCTTT	CATRGTNTEAFF
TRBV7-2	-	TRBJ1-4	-	TGTGCCAGCAGCTTCCAGGACAGTAATGAAAAACTGTTTTTT	CASSFQDSNEKLFF
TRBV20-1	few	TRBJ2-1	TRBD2	TGCAGTGCTAGCCCCGGACTAGCTCATTACAATGAGCAGTTCTTC	CSASPGLAHYNEQFF
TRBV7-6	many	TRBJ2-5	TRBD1	TGTGCCAGCAGCGCCGGGACAGCACAAGAGACCCAGTACTTC	CASSAGTAQETQYF
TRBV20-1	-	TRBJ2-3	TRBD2	TGCAGTGCCAAACCAGCGGGGGGGTCGCAGTATTTT	CSAKPAGGSQYF
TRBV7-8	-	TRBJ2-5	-	TGTGCCAGCAGCTCCGGGGGGCCGAGGGAGACCCAGTACTTC	CASSSGGPRETQYF
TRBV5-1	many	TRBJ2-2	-	TGCGCCAGCGGCCCTGACACCGGGGAGCTGTTTTTT	CASGPDTGELFF
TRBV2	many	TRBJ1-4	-	TGTGCCAGCAGACAGGCGAGTGAAAAACTGTTTTTT	CASRQASEKLFF
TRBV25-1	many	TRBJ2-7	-	TGTGCCAGCAGTGAATCCCCGGGTCGAACTTCCTACGAGCAGTACTTC	CASSESPGRTSYEQYF
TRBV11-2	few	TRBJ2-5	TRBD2	TGTGCCAGCAGCTTAGATCATCTAGCGGGGGGGGGAGAGACCCAGTACTTC	CASSLDHLAGGGETQYF
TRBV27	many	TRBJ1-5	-	TGTGCCAGCAGCCACAGTGGATCGAATCAGCCCCAGCATTTT	CASSHSGSNQPQHF
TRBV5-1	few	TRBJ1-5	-	TGCGCCAGCAGCTTTGACCCCAATCAGCCCCAGCATTTT	CASSFDPNQPQHF
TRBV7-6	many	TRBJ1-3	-	TGTGCCAGCAGCTCCTATGGAAACACCATATATTTT	CASSSYGNTIYF
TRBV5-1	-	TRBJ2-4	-	TGCGCCAGCAGCGCGCAGGGGTCAAACAAAAACATTCAGTACTTC	CASSAQGSNKNIQYF
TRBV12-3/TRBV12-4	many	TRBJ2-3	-	TGTGCCAGCAGGGTCAGGGCCAACACGCAGTATTTT	CASRVRANTQYF
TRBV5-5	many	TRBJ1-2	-	TGTGCCAGCAGCTTGGAACCAGCCTCAAACTATGGCTACACCTTC	CASSLEPASNYGYTF
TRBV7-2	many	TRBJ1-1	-	TGTGCCAGCAGCCTCTCTCAGCAGAACACTGAAGCTTTCTTT	CASSLSQQNTEAFF
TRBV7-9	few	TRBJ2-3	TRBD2	TGTGCCAGCAGCGCCCGCGGGGGAGTAATCACAGATACGCAGTATTTT	CASSARGGVITDTQYF
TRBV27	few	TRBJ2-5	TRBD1	TGTGCCAGCAGACCAAGCAGGGGGCGATATGGCCTGAAGACCCAGTACTTC	CASRPSRGRYGLKTQYF
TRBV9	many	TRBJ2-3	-	TGTGCCAGCAGTCCTACAAGCACAGATACGCAGTATTTT	CASSPTSTDTQYF
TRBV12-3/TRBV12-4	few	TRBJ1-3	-	TGTGCCAGCAGTTTCGCAGACTCTGGAAACACCATATATTTT	CASSFADSGNTIYF
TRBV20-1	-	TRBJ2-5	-	TGCAGTGCTAGAGTGTCCCGGGGCGACCAAGAGACCCAGTACTTC	CSARVSRGDQETQYF
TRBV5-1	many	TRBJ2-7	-	TGCGCCAGCAGCTTGACGGTCTCAGGATACGAGCAGTACTTC	CASSLTVSGYEQYF
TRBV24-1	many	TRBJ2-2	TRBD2	TGTGCCACCAGTGATTCAAAGCGGGGGGGCGTCGGGGAGCTGTTTTTT	CATSDSKRGGVGELFF
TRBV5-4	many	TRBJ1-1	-	TGTGCCAGCAGCTTTGGGGCCCTGAGCACTGAAGCTTTCTTT	CASSFGALSTEAFF
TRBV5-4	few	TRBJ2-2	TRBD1	TGTGCCAGCAGCCGGAGACAGGGGGCTGGCGGGGAGCTGTTTTTT	CASSRRQGAGGELFF
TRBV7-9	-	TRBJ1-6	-	TGTGCCAGCGGATTACAGGACGGATATAATTCACCCCTCCACTTT	CASGLQDGYNSPLHF
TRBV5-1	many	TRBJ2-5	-	TGCGCCAGCAGCTCCCAGTCGCCCGGGACCCAGTACTTC	CASSSQSPGTQYF
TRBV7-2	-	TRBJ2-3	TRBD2	TGTGCCAGCAGCCCTACAAGCGGGGGGGCCGTAGATACGCAGTATTTT	CASSPTSGGAVDTQYF
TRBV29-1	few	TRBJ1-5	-	TGCAGCGTTAGAGGGACACTTAATCAGCCCCAGCATTTT	CSVRGTLNQPQHF
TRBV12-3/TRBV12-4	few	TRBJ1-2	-	TGTGCCAGCAGTTGGGGGGGACTAGGCTATGGCTACACCTTC	CASSWGGLGYGYTF
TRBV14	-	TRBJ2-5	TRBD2	TGTGCCAGCAGCCAATCCGGGACTAGCGGAGAGACCCAGTACTTC	CASSQSGTSGETQYF
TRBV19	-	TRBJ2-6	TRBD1	TGTGCCAGTAGTAATGGACAGGGGAAAGCTGGGGCCAACGTCCTGACTTTC	CASSNGQGKAGANVLTF
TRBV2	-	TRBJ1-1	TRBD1	TGTGCCAGCAGTGCAGGGGGCCGTGGAACTGAAGCTTTCTTT	CASSAGGRGTEAFF
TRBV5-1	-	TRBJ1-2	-	TGCGCCAGCAGCTTCCAACCTGGACAATCGGAGGGCTACACCTTC	CASSFQPGQSEGYTF
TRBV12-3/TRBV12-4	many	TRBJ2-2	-	TGTGCCAGCAGTTTTCCCGGCAGGGTGATCGGGGAGCTGTTTTTT	CASSFPGRVIGELFF
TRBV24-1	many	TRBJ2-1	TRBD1	TGTGCCACCAGTGATTTGGAGGCCAGGGGGAACAATGAGCAGTTCTTC	CATSDLEARGNNEQFF
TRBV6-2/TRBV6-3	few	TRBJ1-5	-	TGTGCCAGCAGTTACCGACAGGCTTTCAATCAGCCCCAGCATTTT	CASSYRQAFNQPQHF
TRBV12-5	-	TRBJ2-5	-	TGTGCTAGTGGGGACAACTCAGAGACCCAGTACTTC	CASGDNSETQYF
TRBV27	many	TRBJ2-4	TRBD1	TGTGCCACAAGGACAGGGAAAAACATTCAGTACTTC	CATRTGKNIQYF
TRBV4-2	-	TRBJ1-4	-	TGTGCCAGCACCGAGGGGCGACGTTATAATGAAAAACTGTTTTTT	CASTEGRRYNEKLFF
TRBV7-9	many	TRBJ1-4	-	TGTGCCAGCAGCTTAGGAGTGTTAGGTGAAAAACTGTTTTTT	CASSLGVLGEKLFF
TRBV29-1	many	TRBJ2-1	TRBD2	TGCAGCGTTGAAGGTGGGAGGGAGTCCTACAATGAGCAGTTCTTC	CSVEGGRESYNEQFF
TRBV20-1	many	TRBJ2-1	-	TGCAGTGCTAGAGATACGCGCAGGGCTCCCTCGAATGAGCAGTTCTTC	CSARDTRRAPSNEQFF
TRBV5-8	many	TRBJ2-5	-	TGTGCCAGCAGCGGGTCCTTTGAGGGTTCGACCCAGTACTTC	CASSGSFEGSTQYF
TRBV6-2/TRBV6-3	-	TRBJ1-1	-	TGTGCCAGCAGTTACCTGAAGACTGAAGCTTTCTTT	CASSYLKTEAFF
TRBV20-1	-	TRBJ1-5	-	TGCAGTGCAAAGATACAGGGTGAGCAGCCCCAGCATTTT	CSAKIQGEQPQHF
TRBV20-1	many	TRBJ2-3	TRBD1	TGCAGCCTAAGGGGGCTTGCTAGAGATACGCAGTATTTT	CSLRGLARDTQYF